This T cell receptor (beta chain) is drawn from a study of blood T cell repertoires in COVID-19. Across the study: Material from acute and convalescent COVID-19 was sourced from the United States, Italy and Spain.

CDR1 is LGHDT and CDR2 is YNNKEL in the germline V gene (reference sequence). With 3 bases clipped from V and 7 bases from J, the junction kept 8 bases outside the gene matches. This CDR3 region has 16 residues. Assay: immunoSEQ multiplex PCR; the TCRdb copy retains only in-frame clones and omits some. The sample gives hundreds of thousands of clones, around 89% of which show up once; about 4.3% is in the top ten. This TCR derives from a woman in her twenties or thirties with acute or convalescent COVID-19. The V call is TRBV3-1 (or the pseudogene TRBV3-2), the J call TRBJ2-7; TRBD2 matches at 14 bases. The sample comprised peripheral blood. Here the CDR3 DNA reads TGTGCCAGCAGCCACGGACTAGCGGGGGGTTCTCGGGAGCAGTACTTC. It codes for CASSHGLAGGSREQYF.